A single sample gave rise to the 19 T cell receptor beta chains below, sequenced in a study of blood T cell repertoires in COVID-19. Repertoires were generated with immunoSEQ multiplex PCR, while TCRdb's copy carries only in-frame clones and drops some. The table lists approximately 90,000 clones, over 70% of them singletons. The sequenced material came from peripheral blood. These TCRs come from a woman older than 75 with active or convalescent COVID-19.

The chain employs TRBV10-3 and TRBJ1-6; 8 positions agree with TRBD1. There are 13 residues in the CDR3. CDR1 and CDR2 from the germline V gene are ENHRY and SYGVKD. J gave up 10 bases and V 8 bases, and 7 bases lay outside the gene matches. Here the CDR3 DNA reads TGTGCCATCCACGACAGGGGAGAATCACCCCTCCACTTT. Residues: CAIHDRGESPLHF.

The J gene is TRBJ2-5, the V gene TRBV4-3; 10 bases agree with TRBD1. Unmatched junction bases numbered 9, after V lost 1 base and J lost 4 bases. The length of the CDR3 is 17 residues. The germline V gene has CDR1 LGHNA and CDR2 YSLEER. The CDR3 nucleotides are TGCGCCAGCAGCCAAGGGACAGGGGGGTCCGGTCTAGAGACCCAGTACTTC. Translation: CASSQGTGGSGLETQYF.

The rearrangement joins TRBV19 to TRBJ1-5, with 8 bases that match TRBD1. The CDR3 contains 19 residues. CDR1 LNHDA and CDR2 SQIVND come from the germline V gene (reference sequence). J lost 6 bases, V lost 3 bases, and 19 bases had no gene match. The CDR3 DNA reads as TGTGCCAGTAGTATGAGAGGCAGGGGGCGGTTCCAGGACAGTCAGCCCCAGCATTTT. Translated, it gives CASSMRGRGRFQDSQPQHF.

This clone was detected only once. The chain recombines TRBV19 with TRBJ1-6, with D uncertain. From germline, CDR1 is LNHDA and CDR2 SQIVND (reference sequence). Trimming stripped 6 bases from V and 7 bases from J, with 13 bases between. This CDR3 has 14 amino acids. CDR3 amino acids: CASSGVGKNSPLHF. The DNA of the CDR3 is TGTGCCAGTAGCGGGGTCGGCAAGAATTCACCCCTCCACTTT. The full variable domain, its missing parts supplied by reference TRBV19 and TRBJ1-6, is DGGITQSPKYLFRKEGQNVTLSCEQNLNHDAMYWYRQDPGQGLRLIYYSQIVNDFQKGDIAEGYSVSREKKESFPLTVTSAQKNPTAFYLCASSGVGKNSPLHFGNGTRLTVT.

The chain combines TRBV7-8 with TRBJ2-3; the match to TRBD1 covers 12 bases. The germline V gene has CDR1 SGHVS and CDR2 FQNEAQ. The CDR3 is made up of 19 amino acids. Germline trimming cut 4 bases from V and 4 bases from J; bases unmatched to any gene: 15. The CDR3 coding sequence is TGTGCCAGCAGCTCGAAGGTCGCGGGACAGGGGGCTTGGGCAGATACGCAGTATTTT. It specifies CASSSKVAGQGAWADTQYF.

J is TRBJ2-7 and V is TRBV10-2; the match to TRBD1 covers 8 bases. The V gene's germline CDR1 is WSHSY and CDR2 SAAADI. The CDR3 covers 15 residues. The trim removed 0 bases at V and 3 bases at J, leaving 4 bases unmatched. The CDR3 nucleotides read TGCGCCAGCAGTGAGTCTGACAGGGGCCTCTACGAGCAGTACTTC. Amino acids: CASSESDRGLYEQYF.

The V call is TRBV4-3, the J call TRBJ1-2; 8 nucleotides line up with TRBD1. This CDR3 region has 15 residues. V was clipped by 3 bases and J by 4 bases; unmatched bases: 7. CDR1 is LGHNA, CDR2 YSLEER, per germline. The CDR3 nucleotides are TGCGCCAGCAGCCAGGCAGGGGGCGCGAGCTATGGCTACACCTTC. It is translated as CASSQAGGASYGYTF.

The chain has TRBV2 and TRBJ2-1; TRBD1 aligns across 8 bases. The ends lost 5 bases at V and 0 bases at J; junction bases unmatched: 3. The CDR3 loop spans 15 amino acids. Per germline, CDR1 SNHLY and CDR2 FYNNEI. The CDR3 reads CASSRDRSSYNEQFF. The CDR3 DNA reads as TGTGCCAGCAGTCGGGACAGGAGCTCCTACAATGAGCAGTTCTTC.

This clone occurred a few times. This sequence joins TRBV3-1 (or the pseudogene TRBV3-2) and TRBJ1-1; D possibly corresponds to TRBD1 (6 bases). V was cut by 1 base and J by 1 base, with 16 bases left in between. The CDR3 spans 17 residues. CDR1 is LGHDT and CDR2 is YNNKEL in the germline V gene (reference sequence). The CDR3 nucleotides read TGTGCCAGCAGCCAAGCTGACCTGGGACAATGGAACACTGAAGCTTTCTTT. Amino acids: CASSQADLGQWNTEAFF.

V usage is TRBV28 and J usage is TRBJ2-1; weak D call: TRBD2 (7 bases). V shed 3 bases and J shed 8 bases, with 17 bases lying between them. The CDR3 consists of 15 residues. Per the germline V gene, CDR1 is MDHEN and CDR2 is SYDVKM. CDR3 region: CASSLGEGGAYEQFF. The CDR3 DNA is TGTGCCAGCAGTTTGGGGGAGGGGGGAGCCTATGAGCAGTTCTTC.

The chain uses TRBV28 and TRBJ1-2; 8 nucleotides line up with TRBD1. From germline, CDR1 is MDHEN and CDR2 SYDVKM. The trim removed 5 bases at V and 1 base at J, leaving 15 bases unmatched. This CDR3 is built from 18 residues. Here the CDR3 DNA reads TGTGCCAGCAGTGCCAGGGGGCCCCGAGAATCTCTTAACTATGGCTACACCTTC. It specifies CASSARGPRESLNYGYTF.

The DNA for the CDR3 is TGTGCCAGTAGTATAGATAGGACAGGGAGGCAGCCCCAGCATTTT. Protein: CASSIDRTGRQPQHF. The rearrangement links TRBV19 to TRBJ1-5; 8 positions agree with TRBD1. The trim removed 0 bases at V and 7 bases at J, leaving 5 bases unmatched. Germline-derived CDR1 and CDR2 are LNHDA and SQIVND (reference sequence). CDR3 length: 15 residues. Together with reference TRBV19 and TRBJ1-5, the CDR3 gives the full variable domain: DGGITQSPKYLFRKEGQNVTLSCEQNLNHDAMYWYRQDPGQGLRLIYYSQIVNDFQKGDIAEGYSVSREKKESFPLTVTSAQKNPTAFYLCASSIDRTGRQPQHFGDGTRLSIL.

The gene calls are TRBV25-1 and TRBJ2-2; possible D gene TRBD1, 6 bases. Germline V gene lookup returns CDR1 MGHDK and CDR2 SYGVNS. Trimming left V 1 base short and J 5 bases short, with 8 bases between. The CDR3 runs 14 residues. The CDR3 DNA is TGTGCCAGCAGTGAATGGGGGACAACCGGGGAGCTGTTTTTT. This codes for CASSEWGTTGELFF. Variable domain in full (rest from reference TRBV25-1 and TRBJ2-2): EADIYQTPRYLVIGTGKKITLECSQTMGHDKMYWYQQDPGMELHLIHYSYGVNSTEKGDLSSESTVSRIRTEHFPLTLESARPSHTSQYLCASSEWGTTGELFFGEGSRLTVL.

This clone was seen a handful of times. The chain combines TRBV6-4 with TRBJ1-1; D gene uncertain. Per germline, CDR1 MRHNA and CDR2 SNTAGT. Trimming left V 3 bases short and J 9 bases short, with 14 bases between. The CDR3 runs 13 residues. The CDR3 sequence: CASSESGSGKAFF. The CDR3 DNA is TGTGCCAGCAGTGAATCCGGGTCGGGGAAAGCTTTCTTT.

The chain is built from TRBV2 and TRBJ2-1; D may be TRBD2 (6 bases). CDR3 length equals 13 residues. Trimming cost V 7 bases and J 7 bases, with 14 bases left between them. In germline, CDR1 is SNHLY, CDR2 FYNNEI. In DNA, the CDR3 is TGTGCCAGCATCCGGGAGAATGGGAATGAGCAGTTCTTC. Its protein product is CASIRENGNEQFF.

This clone qualifies as medium-sized. An end of the junction differs from the germline gene, which may be a read error. V is TRBV25-1 and J is TRBJ1-4, with 8 bases aligning to TRBD1. The CDR3 has 14 amino acids. Germline V gene sequence: CDR1 MGHDK, CDR2 SYGVNS. The CDR3 loop reads CASSQDRVGRKTVF. CDR3 DNA: TGTGCCAGCAGCCAGGACAGGGTAGGGCGAAAAACTGTTTTT.

This clone has only a few counts. Its ends do not fully match the called genes, so a read error is possible. V gene TRBV7-2 combines with J gene TRBJ1-4; a possible D gene is TRBD1 (6 bases). Germline CDR1 and CDR2: SGHTA and FQGNSA. This CDR3 spans 10 amino acids. The CDR3 DNA follows: TGTGCCAGCAGCTTGGGGACATTGCTGTTT. This encodes CASSLGTLLF.

The chain uses TRBV19 and TRBJ1-2; D is undetermined. Per the germline V gene, CDR1 is LNHDA and CDR2 is SQIVND (reference sequence). V lost 4 bases and J 0 bases, leaving 6 bases between the germline ends. CDR3 length equals 13 residues. The CDR3 bases are TGTGCCAGTAGTAGTCAGTCTAACTATGGCTACACCTTC. Translating it yields CASSSQSNYGYTF.

This sequence joins TRBV7-9 and TRBJ2-2, with D maybe TRBD1 (6 bases). The CDR3 consists of 14 residues. Between the trimmed V and J ends, which lost 4 bases and 1 base, there was a span of 7 bases. The V gene's germline CDR1 is SEHNR and CDR2 FQNEAQ (reference sequence). CDR3 sequence (DNA): TGTGCCAGCAGCTCACAGGGGAACACCGGGGAGCTGTTTTTT. It is translated as CASSSQGNTGELFF.